This T cell receptor beta chain was sequenced during a study of cytomegalovirus exposure and HLA in healthy donors. Concerning this clone: Its antigen is undetermined.

The germline CDR1 and CDR2 sequences are KGHSY and FQNENV. The CDR3 is made up of 14 amino acids. With V trimmed by 2 bases and J by 5 bases, 3 bases remained unmatched. Study observations and caveats: The study designated some 180 TCR beta chains cytomegalovirus-associated.

Assay used: immunoSEQ multiplex PCR; TCRdb lists only in-frame clones, some missing. The sample lists roughly 140,000 clones, 85% to 90% occurring once. The donors were members of the validation cohort, which comprised roughly 130 subjects and was separate from the first cohort of 730 or so subjects. Sequenced material: PBMCs. The source is a woman aged 18-29 years in good health and CMV-seropositive. The J gene is TRBJ2-4, the V gene TRBV16, with 7 bases aligning to TRBD2. This CDR3 reads CASSQREAQNIQYF. The CDR3, as DNA: TGTGCCAGCAGCCAACGGGAGGCCCAAAACATTCAGTACTTC. The full variable domain, in which reference TRBV16 and TRBJ2-4 provide the parts outside the CDR3, is GEEVAQTPKHLVRGEGQKAKLYCAPIKGHSYVFWYQQVLKNEFKFLISFQNENVFDETGMPKERFSAKCLPNSPCSLEIQATKLEDSAVYFCASSQREAQNIQYFGAGTRLSVL.